Below are 2 T cell receptor beta chains sequenced from a single sample in a study of blood T cell repertoires in COVID-19. TCRdb's copy holds only in-frame clones and misses some; the assay was immunoSEQ multiplex PCR. The sample gives some 15,000 clones, around nine tenths of which show up once; approximately 50% is in the top ten. The sequenced sample consisted of peripheral blood. These receptors originate from a human donor in a cohort sampled during active COVID-19.

The V and J genes are TRBV6-5 and TRBJ1-6; D not resolved. V lost 10 bases and J lost 6, with 16 bases in between. The CDR3 is 14 amino acids. Germline lookup yields CDR1 MNHEY and CDR2 SVGAGI. The CDR3 protein is CANEEDGFNSPLHF. The CDR3 nucleotides are TGTGCCAACGAGGAGGACGGCTTTAATTCACCCCTCCACTTT.

The chain carries TRBV4-3 and TRBJ1-6; perhaps TRBD1 as D (6 bases). This CDR3 comprises 14 residues. CDR1 and CDR2 from the germline V gene are LGHNA and YSLEER. V lost 0 bases, J lost 14 bases, and 14 bases lay in between. The CDR3 DNA follows: TGCGCCAGCAGCCAAGATGCTATTCAGGGGACCCTCCACTTT. Its protein product is CASSQDAIQGTLHF.